This T cell receptor beta chain was found in a study of cytomegalovirus exposure and HLA in healthy donors. Details on this clone: Its antigen is unidentified.

Study-level points and caveats: Upon later analysis, TCR association rates were observed to vary by HLA locus, being highest for DRB1 and lowest for HLA-C.

The CDR3 runs to 16 residues. The V segment lost 3 bases and the J segment 7 bases; nucleotides outside the gene matches: 8. The V gene's germline CDR1 is SGHAT and CDR2 FQNNGV. This PCR relied on a set of 60 Vbeta primers and 13 Jbeta primers. Here immunoSEQ multiplex PCR was the method, and the copy in TCRdb shows in-frame clones only, minus some. Of 74,000 or so clones in the sample, around 78% are singletons; the top ten hold 4.5% to 7%. The sequencing sample was made of PBMCs. The clonotype was recovered from a male donor in good health and CMV-seropositive. This chain links TRBV11-2 with TRBJ2-2, with 10 bases aligning to TRBD1. The CDR3 DNA is TGTGCCAGCAGCTTTACGACCGGGACAGGGGACGGGGAGCTGTTTTTT. The encoded protein is CASSFTTGTGDGELFF. The entire variable domain, with the rest obtained from reference TRBV11-2 and TRBJ2-2, is as follows: EAGVAQSPRYKIIEKRQSVAFWCNPISGHATLYWYQQILGQGPKLLIQFQNNGVVDDSQLPKDRFSAERLKGVDSTLKIQPAKLEDSAVYLCASSFTTGTGDGELFFGEGSRLTVL.